This TCR beta chain was captured in a study of tumor-infiltrating lymphocytes in primary liver carcinoma. Germline V CDR1 and CDR2: SGHRS, YFSETQ. This CDR3 region has 15 residues. V was shortened by 0 bases and J by 4 bases, with 13 bases between the two germline ends. Study-level results: Researchers found tumor-adjacent and tumor-blood pairs overlapped less than tumor region pairs.

Bulk tissue was left unsorted, and RNA and DNA were co-extracted from about 20-30 mg of it. Starting from around 510 ng of total RNA, TCR beta cDNA was produced with a primer in the constant region. A slightly modified ARM-PCR protocol with three nested multiplex PCR rounds produced these TCR beta libraries. Researchers ran the first two PCR rounds for approximately 10 cycles each with TRBV1-TRBV30 forward primers and a C-beta reverse primer. MiXCR, run by TCRdb on the multiplex PCR reads, gives a single entry per CDR3 protein. The sample gives more than 95,000 distinct CDR3 sequences, 80% to 85% of which show up once; approximately 18% is in the top ten. The table lists this clonotype with many counts. No antigen is known for it.

V usage is TRBV5-1 and J usage is TRBJ1-1, with a possible D match to TRBD1 (5 bases). This TCR derives from a man aged 35-49 years with primary liver carcinoma and hepatitis B virus infection. Material for sequencing was liver tumor tissue from sampling region 3. The subset: tumor region T3, left-lateral pole. The CDR3 spells CASSLAVGEATEAFF. The CDR3 DNA reads TGCGCCAGCAGCTTGGCCGTGGGGGAGGCCACTGAAGCTTTCTTT.